These 10 T cell receptor beta chains were sequenced from one sample in a study of cytomegalovirus exposure and HLA in healthy donors. The PCR was carried out with 60 Vbeta primers and 13 Jbeta primers. TCRdb's copy holds only in-frame clones and misses some; the assay was immunoSEQ multiplex PCR. The sample has a few hundred thousand clones; roughly 91% are singletons. Sequenced material: PBMCs. The receptors here all came from a girl aged 2-10 years in good health and CMV-seronegative.

The genes are TRBV9 and TRBJ1-2; maybe TRBD1 (6 bases). From germline, CDR1 is SGDLS and CDR2 YYNGEE. Deletions cut 4 bases from V and 2 bases from J, with 12 bases between. This CDR3 is 14 amino acids long. The DNA of the CDR3 is TGTGCCAGCAGCAAGGGGGGGGGAAACTATGGCTACACCTTC. Protein: CASSKGGGNYGYTF.

V and J are TRBV15 and TRBJ1-2, with 7 bases lining up with TRBD1. Germline V gives CDR1 LNHNV, CDR2 YYDKDF (reference sequence). The CDR3 has 12 residues. The V segment lost 10 bases and the J segment 4 bases; nucleotides outside the gene matches: 6. This CDR3 is CAIGDSSYGYTF. In DNA, the CDR3 is TGTGCCATCGGGGACAGTAGCTATGGCTACACCTTC.

The V gene is TRBV11-2, the J gene TRBJ2-6; D remains unclear. V gave up 7 bases and J gave up 0 bases, with 10 bases separating them. The CDR3 runs 15 residues. Germline loops: CDR1 SGHAT, CDR2 FQNNGV. The CDR3 DNA reads TGTGCCAGCACCCTGGAGCTCTCTGGGGCCAACGTCCTGACTTTC. It translates to CASTLELSGANVLTF.

The chain employs TRBV30 and TRBJ2-7; a possible D gene is TRBD1 (6 bases). The germline V and J ends were trimmed by 4 bases and 7 bases, with 20 bases remaining between them. The CDR3 sequence is 14 residues long. The germline gives CDR1 GTSNPN, CDR2 SVGIG (reference sequence). The CDR3 DNA is TGTGCCTGGAAAGGCGTCAGGGGCCCGGGAGAGCAGTACTTC. Its translation: CAWKGVRGPGEQYF.

The rearrangement links TRBV11-2 to TRBJ2-1; 9 nucleotides align to TRBD2. V trimming: 6 bases; J trimming: 5 bases; junction bases outside the gene matches: 8. Germline CDR1 is SGHAT and CDR2 is FQNNGV. The CDR3 contains 15 residues. This CDR3 is CASRDLAGLHNEQFF. The CDR3 DNA is TGTGCCAGCAGGGATCTAGCGGGATTACACAATGAGCAGTTCTTC.

The sample holds one count of this clone. This chain links TRBV2 with TRBJ1-1; D might be TRBD1 (5 bases). The CDR3 loop spans 16 amino acids. CDR1 is SNHLY and CDR2 is FYNNEI in the germline V gene. V was cut by 7 bases and J by 1 base, with 19 bases left in between. The CDR3 spells CASTRVLLGGNTEAFF. For the CDR3, the DNA is TGTGCCAGCACCAGGGTTCTATTGGGCGGGAACACTGAAGCTTTCTTT.

The gene calls are TRBV13 and TRBJ2-1; D may be TRBD1 (5 bases). V gave up 2 bases and J gave up 6 bases, with 23 bases separating them. This CDR3 region has 18 residues. The germline V gene has CDR1 PRHDT and CDR2 FYEKMQ (reference sequence). The CDR3 loop is CASSLLAPSGKGLNEQFF. The CDR3 DNA reads TGTGCCAGCAGCTTACTCGCCCCCTCAGGGAAAGGCCTCAATGAGCAGTTCTTC. The entire variable domain, with the rest obtained from reference TRBV13 and TRBJ2-1, is as follows: AAGVIQSPRHLIKEKRETATLKCYPIPRHDTVYWYQQGPGQDPQFLISFYEKMQSDKGSIPDRFSAQQFSDYHSELNMSSLELGDSALYFCASSLLAPSGKGLNEQFFGPGTRLTVL.

V usage is TRBV6-5 and J usage is TRBJ1-5, with 7 bases matching TRBD1. J lost 5 bases, V lost 5 bases, and 6 bases had no gene match. Germline values: CDR1 MNHEY, CDR2 SVGAGI. The CDR3 consists of 14 residues. The CDR3 nucleotides are TGTGCCAGCAGTGGAAGACAGGGATATCAGCCCCAGCATTTT. Protein: CASSGRQGYQPQHF.

V and J are TRBV27 and TRBJ2-6, with TRBD2 matching over 9 bases. The CDR3 covers 18 residues. CDR1 is MNHEY and CDR2 is SMNVEV in the germline V gene (reference sequence). Unmatched junction bases numbered 10, after V lost 7 bases and J lost 0 bases. The CDR3 loop reads CASTVAGGLGSGANVLTF. CDR3 bases: TGTGCCAGCACGGTGGCGGGGGGGCTAGGCTCTGGGGCCAACGTCCTGACTTTC.

This chain uses TRBV30 with TRBJ2-1; TRBD2 agrees at 10 bases. CDR1 and CDR2 from the germline V gene are GTSNPN and SVGIG (reference sequence). V shed 3 bases, J shed 3 bases, and the junction held 5 bases outside the gene matches. The CDR3 runs to 15 residues. CDR3 nucleotides: TGTGCCTGGAGCCCTACTAGCGGGGTCTACAATGAGCAGTTCTTC. Encoded protein: CAWSPTSGVYNEQFF.